One and the same sample provided the 26 T cell receptor beta chains below, sequenced in a study of T cell responses to AZD1222 COVID-19 vaccine. The repertoire was sequenced with immunoSEQ multiplex PCR; TCRdb's copy has only in-frame clones and lacks some. The sample records 95,000 to 150,000 clones, 85% to 95% being singletons. Sample: peripheral blood, taken on day 0 of AZD1222 vaccination. The receptors originated from an adult in good health.

This clone was seen once. The chain has TRBV12-3 or TRBV12-4 and TRBJ2-1, with no clear D. The CDR3 is 11 residues long. V was trimmed by 6 bases and J by 2 bases, leaving 2 bases between them. CDR3 DNA sequence: TGTGCCAGCAGAACCTACAATGAGCAGTTCTTC. This gives the protein CASRTYNEQFF.

The rearrangement uses TRBV6-1 and TRBJ1-1; possibly TRBD1 for D (6 bases). V was cut by 3 bases and J by 3 bases, with 8 bases left in between. This CDR3 has 13 amino acids. The germline gives CDR1 MNHNS, CDR2 SASEGT. This CDR3 reads CASSEGTHTEAFF. The CDR3 bases are TGTGCCAGCAGTGAGGGGACACACACTGAAGCTTTCTTT.

The V and J genes are TRBV6-2 or TRBV6-3 and TRBJ2-1; 9 bases align to TRBD2. With 2 bases clipped from V and 9 bases from J, the junction kept 8 bases outside the gene matches. The germline V gene has CDR1 MNHEY and CDR2 SVGEGT. The CDR3 is made up of 15 amino acids. Here the CDR3 reads CASSYEGGRASEQFF. CDR3 in DNA: TGTGCCAGCAGTTACGAGGGCGGGAGGGCCTCTGAGCAGTTCTTC.

This chain uses TRBV20-1 with TRBJ1-2; D is unclear. This CDR3 has 13 residues. CDR1 and CDR2 from the germline V gene are DFQATT and SNEGSKA (reference sequence). Between the trimmed V and J ends, which lost 3 bases and 4 bases, there was a span of 12 bases. The CDR3 coding sequence is TGCAGTGCTAGTCACGGGGAGGGCTATGGCTACACCTTC. Its translation: CSASHGEGYGYTF.

This clone was observed a few times. V and J are TRBV4-1 and TRBJ1-4; no definite D call. CDR1 and CDR2 from the germline V gene are MGHRA and YSYEKL. This CDR3 is built from 15 residues. V lost 0 bases, J lost 8 bases, and 13 bases lay in between. The CDR3 DNA reads TGCGCCAGCAGCCAAGAGGGAAACCCCCCAGAAAAACTGTTTTTT. Its protein product is CASSQEGNPPEKLFF.

This clone was found once. The genes are TRBV27 and TRBJ2-6; possible D gene TRBD1, 5 bases. Germline V lookup: CDR1 MNHEY, CDR2 SMNVEV (reference sequence). V lost 5 bases to trimming and J lost 0 bases, with 17 bases between them. The CDR3 is 18 residues long. CDR3 nucleotides: TGTGCCAGCAGTACCCTAGGGGCTTCCACCTCTGGGGCCAACGTCCTGACTTTC. Its translation: CASSTLGASTSGANVLTF. Using reference TRBV27 and TRBJ2-6 for the parts outside the CDR3, the full variable domain is EAQVTQNPRYLITVTGKKLTVTCSQNMNHEYMSWYRQDPGLGLRQIYYSMNVEVTDKGDVPEGYKVSRKEKRNFPLILESPSPNQTSLYFCASSTLGASTSGANVLTFGAGSRLTVL.

The chain combines TRBV27 with TRBJ2-3, with D tentatively TRBD2 (6 bases). Germline-derived CDR1 and CDR2 are MNHEY and SMNVEV (reference sequence). V was trimmed by 6 bases and J by 2 bases, leaving 12 bases between them. This CDR3 contains 14 residues. The CDR3 bases are TGTGCCAGCAGGTTGGGGGGTTACACAGATACGCAGTATTTT. This sequence encodes CASRLGGYTDTQYF.

The DNA of the CDR3 is TGTGCCAGCGACAGGGCATTGCACGAGCAGTACTTC. Amino acid sequence: CASDRALHEQYF. This chain uses TRBV6-5 with TRBJ2-7; 7 nucleotides agree with TRBD1. Trimming took 8 bases from V and 5 from J; bases not matched to a gene: 6. Germline loops: CDR1 MNHEY, CDR2 SVGAGI. The CDR3 spans 12 residues.

The genes are TRBV2 and TRBJ1-2; TRBD1 matches 8 bases. The J segment lost 5 bases and the V segment lost 5 bases, leaving 4 bases of the junction unmatched. This CDR3 is built from 13 residues. From germline, CDR1 is SNHLY and CDR2 FYNNEI. CDR3 sequence reads: CASSFTGGYGYTF. In nucleotides, the CDR3 is TGTGCCAGCAGTTTCACAGGGGGGTATGGCTACACCTTC.

J is TRBJ1-5 and V is TRBV7-9; D ambiguous. The CDR3 has 15 amino acids. Germline CDR1 reads SEHNR; CDR2 reads FQNEAQ (reference sequence). Trimming stripped 5 bases from V and 0 bases from J, with 11 bases between. The CDR3 loop is CASSGGGHSNQPQHF. CDR3 bases: TGTGCCAGCAGCGGTGGAGGGCATAGCAATCAGCCCCAGCATTTT.

The rearrangement joins TRBV19 to TRBJ1-1; the D gene is possibly TRBD1 (6 bases). Trimming shortened V by 7 bases and J by 1 base, and 7 bases separated the two germline ends. CDR1 is LNHDA, CDR2 SQIVND, per germline (reference sequence). The CDR3 is made up of 12 amino acids. The CDR3 DNA is TGTGCCAGTAAGGGGGAGAACACTGAAGCTTTCTTT. Protein product: CASKGENTEAFF.

This sequence joins TRBV19 and TRBJ1-5; D ambiguous. The germline V gene encodes CDR1 LNHDA and CDR2 SQIVND (reference sequence). The CDR3 extends over 13 amino acids. The V and J ends lost 6 bases and 8 bases respectively, with 14 bases between them. CDR3 coding DNA: TGTGCCAGTAGCAGCGGGTTTCAGAAGCCCCAGCATTTT. Its protein product is CASSSGFQKPQHF.

This chain connects TRBV7-9 to TRBJ1-3; TRBD1 might be the D (6 bases). Germline values: CDR1 SEHNR, CDR2 FQNEAQ (reference sequence). V was clipped by 2 bases and J by 3 bases, with 11 bases between them. The CDR3 length is 15 residues. CDR3 in DNA: TGTGCCAGCAGCTTATCGGGGGCGGGTGGAAACACCATATATTTT. Translating it yields CASSLSGAGGNTIYF.

This clone was detected only once. The chain links TRBV5-1 to TRBJ2-3; D is ambiguous. The ends were cut back, 4 bases at V and 0 bases at J, with 9 bases in the middle. The CDR3 totals 14 residues. Germline lookup yields CDR1 SGHRS and CDR2 YFSETQ. The CDR3 is CASSSSLSTDTQYF. The CDR3 DNA sequence: TGCGCCAGCAGCAGCAGCCTCAGCACAGATACGCAGTATTTT.

The chain has TRBV27 and TRBJ1-1; no definite D call. Trimming took off 3 bases at V and 0 bases at J, with 5 bases between the two ends. Germline values: CDR1 MNHEY, CDR2 SMNVEV (reference sequence). This CDR3 spans 13 amino acids. Written as DNA, the CDR3 is TGTGCCAGCAGTTTGACAATGAACACTGAAGCTTTCTTT. The encoded protein is CASSLTMNTEAFF.

The gene calls are TRBV5-1 and TRBJ1-1; D ambiguous. Trimming pared 0 bases from V and 5 bases from J, leaving 11 bases between. The CDR3 runs 14 residues. CDR1 and CDR2 from the germline V gene are SGHRS and YFSETQ. The CDR3 sequence is CASSLAVSSTEAFF. The DNA of the CDR3 is TGCGCCAGCAGCTTGGCTGTGTCGTCGACTGAAGCTTTCTTT.

The chain couples TRBV4-1 to TRBJ2-7; 7 bases line up with TRBD1. The CDR3 loop spans 15 amino acids. Germline trimming cut 2 bases from V and 2 bases from J; bases unmatched to any gene: 6. Germline CDR1 reads MGHRA; CDR2 reads YSYEKL. The CDR3 spells CASSQFRDSTYEQYF. The CDR3 DNA reads TGCGCCAGCAGCCAATTCCGGGACAGTACCTACGAGCAGTACTTC.

The CDR3 sequence: CASELGHRGDSQPQHF. The CDR3, as DNA: TGTGCCAGCGAATTGGGGCATCGAGGGGATTCTCAGCCCCAGCATTTT. The V call is TRBV2, the J call TRBJ1-5; a weak D match, TRBD1 (5 bases). With 8 bases removed from V and 6 bases from J, the gap between germline ends came to 23 bases. The CDR3 length is 16 residues. Germline V gene data show CDR1 as SNHLY and CDR2 as FYNNEI. Combining the CDR3 with reference TRBV2 and TRBJ1-5 gives the whole variable domain EPEVTQTPSHQVTQMGQEVILRCVPISNHLYFYWYRQILGQKVEFLVSFYNNEISEKSEIFDDQFSVERPDGSNFTLKIRSTKLEDSAMYFCASELGHRGDSQPQHFGDGTRLSIL.

The genes are TRBV7-2 and TRBJ2-3; TRBD2 might be the D (7 bases). CDR1 and CDR2 from the germline V gene are SGHTA and FQGNSA. V was shortened by 4 bases and J by 5 bases, with 19 bases between the two germline ends. The CDR3 consists of 16 residues. The CDR3 sequence is CASSSLGRGAEDTQYF. Here the CDR3 DNA reads TGTGCCAGCAGCTCCCTCGGACGGGGGGCTGAAGATACGCAGTATTTT.

The chain recombines TRBV30 with TRBJ1-1; 7 nucleotides agree with TRBD1. This CDR3 has 14 amino acids. Per germline, CDR1 GTSNPN and CDR2 SVGIG (reference sequence). The V and J ends lost 2 bases and 4 bases, in that order; junction bases with no gene match: 7. CDR3 residues: CAWSLMTGSTEAFF. The CDR3 region has the DNA TGTGCCTGGAGTCTAATGACAGGGTCCACTGAAGCTTTCTTT.

This clone was recorded only once. The chain uses TRBV11-2 and TRBJ2-2; 8 positions agree with TRBD1. Trimming at V came to 4 bases and at J to 8 bases, leaving 9 bases not matched to a gene. Germline CDR1 SGHAT, CDR2 FQNNGV. This CDR3 is 15 amino acids long. CDR3 nucleotide sequence: TGTGCCAGCAGCTCGCTGACAGGGGTGTCGGGGGAGCTGTTTTTT. Translating gives CASSSLTGVSGELFF.

The V and J genes are TRBV9 and TRBJ2-2; D is ambiguous. Trimming took off 3 bases at V and 0 bases at J, with 21 bases between the two ends. The CDR3 has 19 amino acids. Germline lookup yields CDR1 SGDLS and CDR2 YYNGEE. The CDR3 protein is CASSGIVPLARSNTGELFF. CDR3 DNA: TGTGCCAGCAGCGGAATAGTGCCCCTTGCTAGATCGAACACCGGGGAGCTGTTTTTT.

The chain uses TRBV4-1 and TRBJ1-2, with a possible D match to TRBD1 (5 bases). The CDR3 is made up of 15 amino acids. Trimming cost V 1 base and J 3 bases, with 12 bases left between them. Germline V lookup: CDR1 MGHRA, CDR2 YSYEKL. The CDR3 region is CASSQVGVRDYGYTF. CDR3 in DNA: TGCGCCAGCAGCCAAGTGGGGGTCAGGGACTATGGCTACACCTTC.

The chain recombines TRBV9 with TRBJ1-2, with 10 bases aligning to TRBD1. From germline, CDR1 is SGDLS and CDR2 YYNGEE. CDR3 length: 16 residues. The trim removed 0 bases at V and 5 bases at J, leaving 7 bases unmatched. The CDR3 DNA is TGTGCCAGCAGCGTAGCGGGACAGGGGATGGGGTATGGCTACACCTTC. Translation: CASSVAGQGMGYGYTF.

This chain links TRBV2 with TRBJ2-7; D is ambiguous. This CDR3 region has 13 residues. Germline loops: CDR1 SNHLY, CDR2 FYNNEI. Trimming took 0 bases from V and 3 from J, leaving 6 bases between them. The CDR3: CASSEARLYEQYV. CDR3 DNA sequence: TGTGCCAGCAGTGAAGCGCGGCTCTACGAGCAGTACGTC.

The chain links TRBV6-6 to TRBJ1-1; tentative D call: TRBD1 (5 bases). V lost 0 bases to trimming and J lost 2 bases, with 7 bases between them. The length of the CDR3 is 14 residues. CDR1 is MNHNY, CDR2 SVGAGI, per germline (reference sequence). CDR3 loop: CASSYSGGNTEAFF. The CDR3 coding sequence is TGTGCCAGCAGTTACTCCGGGGGTAACACTGAAGCTTTCTTT.